The 10 T cell receptor beta chains listed next were all sequenced from one sample in a study of T cell repertoires in cytomegalovirus infection. These receptors are not linked to any known antigen. TCRdb independently ran MiXCR on the reads; one entry per CDR3 protein. Of about 130,000 distinct CDR3 sequences detected, approximately 24% appear once; the ten largest clones hold 30% to 40%. Sequencing was done on a sample of PBMCs, sequenced either directly or after in vitro stimulation (not recorded which). These receptors were taken from a human donor in good health (CMV status not recorded). Some clones in this sample may be carry-over from other donors' samples.

The chain has TRBV7-8 and TRBJ2-7, with 14 bases aligning to TRBD2. CDR3 length: 15 residues. From germline, CDR1 is SGHVS and CDR2 FQNEAQ. The junction had 5 bases not matched to a gene; V was cut back by 4 bases and J by 6 bases. The CDR3 DNA reads TGTGCCAGCAGCTCGGGACTAGCGGGAGTGGGCGAGCAGTACGTC. Translation gives CASSSGLAGVGEQYV.

In this sample, this clonotype turned up many times. The chain employs TRBV7-2 and TRBJ1-2; tentatively, D is TRBD1 (6 bases). The CDR3 has 16 amino acids. The V gene's germline CDR1 is SGHTA and CDR2 FQGNSA. With 0 bases removed from V and 6 bases from J, the gap between germline ends came to 17 bases. DNA of the CDR3: TGTGCCAGCAGCTTAGCCCTGGCTACAGGGAGGAATGGCTACACCTTC. Amino acid sequence: CASSLALATGRNGYTF.

V and J are TRBV7-9 and TRBJ1-4; D not resolved. This CDR3 is built from 14 residues. V was pared by 1 base and J by 5 bases, with 8 bases between. Germline lookup yields CDR1 SEHNR and CDR2 FQNEAQ (reference sequence). The CDR3 is CASSLVPENEKLFF. CDR3 nucleotides: TGTGCCAGCAGCTTAGTACCCGAGAATGAAAAACTGTTTTTT.

The V gene is TRBV7-2, the J gene TRBJ2-7; D is tentatively TRBD1 or TRBD2 (5 bases each). CDR3 size: 14 residues. Trimming shortened V by 4 bases and J by 6 bases, and 16 bases separated the two germline ends. Germline lookup yields CDR1 SGHTA and CDR2 FQGNSA. CDR3 sequence reads: CASSYAAGSFEQYF. CDR3 nucleotide sequence: TGTGCCAGCAGCTATGCGGCAGGGAGCTTCGAGCAGTACTTC.

In this sample, this clonotype turned up a few times. The rearrangement links TRBV28 to TRBJ2-1; D is possibly TRBD2 (6 bases). Looked up from germline, CDR1 is MDHEN and CDR2 is SYDVKM. The CDR3 is made up of 11 amino acids. V lost 10 bases to trimming and J lost 7 bases, with 11 bases between them. The CDR3 spells CATIGGNEQFF. CDR3 DNA: TGTGCCACCATCGGGGGAAATGAGCAGTTCTTC.

This clonotype was detected many times. The chain recombines TRBV12-3 or TRBV12-4 with TRBJ2-7, with 7 bases matching TRBD1. The CDR3 sequence is 13 residues long. Unmatched junction bases numbered 4, after V lost 5 bases and J lost 3 bases. CDR3 region: CASSTGAGYEQYF. As DNA, the CDR3 is TGTGCCAGCAGTACAGGGGCAGGCTACGAGCAGTACTTC.

There are a few counts of this clonotype. The V call is TRBV20-1, the J call TRBJ2-3; 14 nucleotides line up with TRBD2. Trimming took 4 bases from V and 4 from J; bases not matched to a gene: 4. Germline CDR1 is DFQATT and CDR2 is SNEGSKA (reference sequence). This CDR3 has 15 amino acids. The CDR3 sequence is CSATGLAGAADTQYF. In DNA, the CDR3 is TGCAGTGCTACGGGACTAGCGGGAGCTGCAGATACGCAGTATTTT.

CDR3 coding DNA: TGTGCCTGGAGTCGACAGGGGGGAGGCACTGAAGCTTTCTTT. Residues: CAWSRQGGGTEAFF. The chain links TRBV30 to TRBJ1-1; 9 bases are shared with TRBD1. Germline assignment: CDR1 GTSNPN and CDR2 SVGIG (reference sequence). The CDR3 length is 14 residues. Trimming took 2 bases from V and 4 from J; bases not matched to a gene: 5.

The genes are TRBV6-2 or TRBV6-3 and TRBJ2-1; unclear D gene. This CDR3 has 12 residues. Trimming pared 2 bases from V and 9 bases from J, leaving 8 bases between. Germline V gene sequence: CDR1 MNHEY, CDR2 SVGEGT. Here the CDR3 reads CASSYITREQFF. The CDR3 DNA reads as TGTGCCAGCAGTTACATAACCCGTGAGCAGTTCTTC.

This clonotype was observed a handful of times. The gene calls are TRBV7-2 and TRBJ1-2; 11 bases align to TRBD1. Germline V gene data show CDR1 as SGHTA and CDR2 as FQGNSA. V shed 4 bases, J shed 4 bases, and the junction held 11 bases outside the gene matches. The CDR3 runs to 17 residues. The CDR3 region has the DNA TGTGCCAGCAGCTCCCCCATCCGGGACAGGGGGGCCTATGGCTACACCTTC. Translating it yields CASSSPIRDRGAYGYTF.